The text below deals with one TCR beta chain. No cognate antigen has been identified for it. One base away there is no much larger clone; base qualities are not given. The library came from 5' RACE. The run used an Illumina HiSeq 2500. The second PCR ran for roughly 7 to 12 cycles and used a J-beta primer mix along with a sample-barcoded 5' primer. Each TCR beta cDNA molecule received a unique molecular identifier from a template-switch 5' adaptor carrying 12 random nucleotides. At least 2.5 million CDR3-containing paired-end reads were obtained from each sample. First-strand cDNA synthesis was performed from all RNA using the Mint cDNA synthesis kit, with priming by a TRBC-specific oligonucleotide. Following uracil-DNA glycosylase treatment, all cDNA underwent a first 18-cycle PCR with the universal primers M1SS and BC2_uni_R. Concerning the study's data processing: For normalization, 1 million high-quality reads, each with a distinct molecular identifier, were randomly selected from each sample. Instead of being binned into consensus sequences, reads that shared molecular identifiers were thrown out. MiTCR, with a Q25 quality threshold and the strictest error-elimination algorithm, was used for CDR3 identification, clonotype clustering and error correction. A nonparametric unseen species model with Euler transformation was used to estimate a lower bound on total TCR beta diversity. The public reads were reprocessed in TCRdb via fastp at Q25 and MiXCR, keeping in-frame beta chains. CDR3 protein duplicates are merged, each entry listing the most common genes and DNA. What appears here as the V and J calls and clone size reflects TCRdb's work, not the paper's. Across this sample there are hundreds of thousands of distinct CDR3 sequences, with under 30% seen only once. Clones ranked in the top ten supply 17% of the sample.

The sample belongs to a study of blood T cells in healthy people across ages (dated by TCRdb to 2013 to 2016). With regard to the full study: Template switching captured roughly one uniquely barcoded TCR beta cDNA molecule per two T cells in model experiments. Using deep sequencing normalized with unique cDNA molecular identifiers, the study measured how TCR beta repertoire diversity changes with age. The donors were split into four age groups: young (average about 16 years), middle-aged (roughly 39), aged (over 55) and long-lived (about 74). To avoid experimental bias, donors of different ages were randomly spread across the sequencing lanes. The study analyzed two additional independent replicas of 1 million unique cDNA reads from the same blood draw for two donors, one aged 18 to 29 and one aged 80 or older. What the work shows at the level of the full study, not this receptor alone: There was a strong correlation between observed TCR beta diversity and the percentage of naive T cells measured by flow cytometry. Compared with the aged group, more naive CD4+ T cells, fewer expanded clones and increased TCR diversity were shown by the long-lived group, suggesting age selection. Bulk unsorted PBMC profiling prevented conclusive comparison of naive and antigen-experienced compartments. As age increased, observed TCR beta diversity per million T cells dropped in a roughly linear way, and a significant reduction was already evident by age roughly 36. Because the CMV infection status of the donors was unknown, age-related changes in expanded clonotypes may potentially have been confounded. Estimates of total diversity based on one million sequenced T cells were regarded as lower bounds and as underestimates.

Systemically healthy Caucasian individuals from Russia, over 30 in total and aged about 6 to 100 years, were included as donors. Each donor gave 8 to 10 milliliters of peripheral blood, collected into EDTA-treated Vacutainer tubes. PBMCs were isolated by Ficoll-Paque density-gradient centrifugation, with at least 7 million obtained per sample. Trizol reagent was used to extract total RNA from PBMCs, with at least 5.5 micrograms per sample. Naive CD45RAhigh/CD27high T cell percentages were measured by flow cytometry on a PBMC aliquot from every donor. The CDR3 numbers 14 residues from cysteine through phenylalanine. Kept here is only the CDR3 DNA, which spans 42 bases and is read in frame from base 1. After removal of 5 bases from V and 8 bases from J, the junction retains 7 bases not matched to a gene. The germline V gene (reference sequence) sets CDR1 to DFQATT and CDR2 to SNEGSKA.

The sequenced sample consisted of blood. The sequence is built from TRBV20-1 and TRBJ1-6, and 9 junctional nucleotides match TRBD1. The sequence came from a woman of 80 years or more in good health. The encoded CDR3 is CSAGRTGVYSPLHF. The base sequence is TGCAGTGCTGGTCGGACAGGGGTTTATTCACCCCTCCACTTT.